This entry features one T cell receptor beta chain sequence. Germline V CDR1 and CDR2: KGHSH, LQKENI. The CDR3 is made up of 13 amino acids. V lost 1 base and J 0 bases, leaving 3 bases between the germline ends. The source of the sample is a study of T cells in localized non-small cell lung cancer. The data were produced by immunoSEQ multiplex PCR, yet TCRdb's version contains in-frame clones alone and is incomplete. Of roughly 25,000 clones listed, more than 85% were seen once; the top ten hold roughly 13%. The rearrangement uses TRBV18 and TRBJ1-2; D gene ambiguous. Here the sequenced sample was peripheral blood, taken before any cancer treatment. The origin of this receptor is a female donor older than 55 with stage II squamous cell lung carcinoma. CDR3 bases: TGTGCCAGCTCACCACGGGCTAACTATGGCTACACCTTC. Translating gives CASSPRANYGYTF.